The 5 T cell receptor beta chains below come from one sample, sequenced in a study of shared clonotypes between healthy human individuals. Using immunoSEQ multiplex PCR, the repertoire was profiled, and TCRdb retains in-frame clones only, with some absent. The sample has approximately 2,300,000 clones, 85% to 95% seen once; the top ten hold about 0.41%. Material: naive CD4+ T cells from PBMCs. The subset was: CD45RA+ positively selected. The origin of the receptors is a man aged 18 to 29 in good health. Some clones in this sample may be carry-over from other donors' samples.

The chain recombines TRBV30 with TRBJ1-1, with no clear D. Germline V gene data show CDR1 as GTSNPN and CDR2 as SVGIG (reference sequence). V shed 5 bases and J shed 5 bases, with 9 bases lying between them. The length of the CDR3 is 11 residues. In DNA, the CDR3 is TGTGCCTGGGGGGAGAGTACTGAAGCTTTCTTT. The encoded protein is CAWGESTEAFF.

The chain combines TRBV6-5 with TRBJ1-3; D may be TRBD1 (5 bases). Per germline, CDR1 MNHEY and CDR2 SVGAGI. V was pared by 5 bases and J by 4 bases, with 12 bases between. This CDR3 has 14 amino acids. CDR3 bases: TGTGCCAGCAGTATTAGACAGCTCGGAAACACCATATATTTT. Translation gives CASSIRQLGNTIYF.

CDR3 sequence: CASSRQGGVEAFF. CDR3 coding DNA: TGTGCCAGCAGCCGACAGGGGGGGGTTGAAGCTTTCTTT. The V gene is TRBV7-2, the J gene TRBJ1-1, with 9 bases matching TRBD1. The germline V gene has CDR1 SGHTA and CDR2 FQGNSA. This CDR3 comprises 13 residues. The ends lost 5 bases at V and 7 bases at J; junction bases unmatched: 5.

The chain couples TRBV27 to TRBJ1-1; D is possibly TRBD1 (5 bases). Germline V CDR1 and CDR2: MNHEY, SMNVEV (reference sequence). V was cut by 4 bases and J by 1 base, with 10 bases left in between. This CDR3 is built from 14 residues. Here the CDR3 reads CASSWDARNTEAFF. The DNA for the CDR3 is TGTGCCAGCAGTTGGGACGCCAGGAACACTGAAGCTTTCTTT.

This CDR3 reads CASSDVWNQPQHF. DNA for the CDR3: TGTGCCAGCAGTGACGTGTGGAACCAGCCCCAGCATTTT. V is TRBV6-1 and J is TRBJ1-5; D is unresolved. Trimming took off 3 bases at V and 7 bases at J, with 10 bases between the two ends. This CDR3 is 13 amino acids long. From germline, CDR1 is MNHNS and CDR2 SASEGT.